One T cell receptor (beta chain) is described in this entry. Its antigen is as yet unknown. This CDR3 is built from 14 residues. V shed 4 bases, J shed 4 bases, and the junction held 4 bases outside the gene matches. Per the germline V gene, CDR1 is SNHLY and CDR2 is FYNNEI. The sample comes from a study of CD4 T cells in relation to SARS-CoV-2 and coronaviruses. CD4+ T cells from unexposed donors were obtained before the COVID-19 pandemic (2011-2018). Study-level results: Each donor contributed either pre-pandemic or post-infection samples, not both. According to naive versus memory sequencing, detected responses are memory recall, not newly primed. Monoreactive clones expanded significantly more to SARS-CoV-2 than crossreactive clones did.

The table came from immunoSEQ multiplex PCR; TCRdb's copy has only in-frame clones and leaves some out. This sample has some 65,000 clones; 75% to 90% occur once, and the top ten carry around 1.5%. This chain joins TRBV2 and TRBJ2-3, with 8 bases that match TRBD1. The specimen sequenced was memory CD4+ T cells from PBMCs. This TCR was sampled from a human donor in good health. CDR3 coding DNA: TGTGCCAGCAGTGGGACAGGGCGGGCAGATACGCAGTATTTT. Translated: CASSGTGRADTQYF.